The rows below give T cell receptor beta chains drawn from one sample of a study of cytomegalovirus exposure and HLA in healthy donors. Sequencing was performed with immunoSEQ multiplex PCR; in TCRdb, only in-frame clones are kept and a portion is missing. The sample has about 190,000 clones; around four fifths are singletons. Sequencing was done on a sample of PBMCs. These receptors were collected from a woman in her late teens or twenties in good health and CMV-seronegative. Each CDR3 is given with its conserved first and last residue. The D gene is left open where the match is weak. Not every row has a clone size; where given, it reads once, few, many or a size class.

CDR3 protein: CASSPLGGGADTQYF; CDR3 DNA: TGTGCCAGCAGCCCGTTAGGGGGTGGCGCAGATACGCAGTATTTT; D gene: .; J gene: TRBJ2-3; clone size: .; V gene: TRBV7-2
CDR3 protein: CASWAGGLETQYF; CDR3 DNA: TGTGCCAGCTGGGCGGGGGGGCTAGAGACCCAGTACTTC; D gene: TRBD2; J gene: TRBJ2-5; clone size: .; V gene: TRBV6-6
CDR3 protein: CASSGLAHNEQFF; CDR3 DNA: TGTGCCAGCAGCGGACTAGCCCATAATGAGCAGTTCTTC; D gene: TRBD2; J gene: TRBJ2-1; clone size: .; V gene: TRBV4-2
CDR3 protein: CASNPGTDYAEQYF; CDR3 DNA: TGTGCCAGTAACCCCGGGACGGACTACGCCGAGCAGTACTTC; D gene: .; J gene: TRBJ2-7; clone size: .; V gene: TRBV19
CDR3 protein: CASSLVQSSYEQYF; CDR3 DNA: TGTGCCAGCAGCTTAGTACAGAGCTCCTACGAGCAGTACTTC; D gene: .; J gene: TRBJ2-7; clone size: few; V gene: TRBV7-6
CDR3 protein: CASSYWPSNSGNTIYF; CDR3 DNA: TGTGCCAGCAGTTACTGGCCATCCAACTCTGGAAACACCATATATTTT; D gene: .; J gene: TRBJ1-3; clone size: .; V gene: TRBV6-5
CDR3 protein: CASKGTNTGELFF; CDR3 DNA: TGTGCCAGCAAGGGGACAAACACCGGGGAGCTGTTTTTT; D gene: .; J gene: TRBJ2-2; clone size: .; V gene: TRBV6-6
CDR3 protein: CAISESGRGRSYEQYF; CDR3 DNA: TGTGCCATCAGTGAGTCGGGCAGGGGGCGATCCTACGAGCAGTACTTC; D gene: TRBD1; J gene: TRBJ2-7; clone size: .; V gene: TRBV10-3
CDR3 protein: CASSLDRDPNEQYF; CDR3 DNA: TGCGCCAGCAGCCTGGACCGGGATCCAAACGAGCAGTACTTC; D gene: .; J gene: TRBJ2-7; clone size: .; V gene: TRBV5-1
CDR3 protein: CASSSRQGDTYEQYF; CDR3 DNA: TGTGCCAGCAGCTCTCGGCAGGGGGATACCTACGAGCAGTACTTC; D gene: TRBD1; J gene: TRBJ2-7; clone size: .; V gene: TRBV13
CDR3 protein: CASSFGTGPSGGGELFF; CDR3 DNA: TGTGCCAGCAGCTTTGGGACAGGTCCCTCTGGGGGCGGGGAGCTGTTTTTT; D gene: TRBD1; J gene: TRBJ2-2; clone size: once; V gene: TRBV14
CDR3 protein: CATSKDGASRGNEKLFF; CDR3 DNA: TGTGCCACCAGCAAAGACGGGGCGAGCCGGGGGAATGAAAAACTGTTTTTT; D gene: .; J gene: TRBJ1-4; clone size: .; V gene: TRBV15
CDR3 protein: CASSLGLQLRLAEQTQYF; CDR3 DNA: TGTGCCAGCAGCTTAGGCCTCCAATTAAGGCTAGCCGAGCAGACCCAGTACTTC; D gene: .; J gene: TRBJ2-5; clone size: .; V gene: TRBV13
CDR3 protein: CASSLEAGGLNEQFF; CDR3 DNA: TGTGCCAGCAGCTTAGAAGCGGGGGGGTTAAATGAGCAGTTCTTC; D gene: TRBD2; J gene: TRBJ2-1; clone size: once; V gene: TRBV11-2
CDR3 protein: CASSSGSLAGELFF; CDR3 DNA: TGTGCCAGCAGTTCGGGGAGTCTAGCCGGGGAGCTGTTTTTT; D gene: .; J gene: TRBJ2-2; clone size: .; V gene: TRBV7-6
CDR3 protein: CASSLTGGELEAFF; CDR3 DNA: TGCGCCAGCAGCTTAACAGGGGGCGAACTTGAAGCTTTCTTT; D gene: TRBD1; J gene: TRBJ1-1; clone size: .; V gene: TRBV5-1
CDR3 protein: CSVPAQAPDYEQYF; CDR3 DNA: TGCAGCGTTCCAGCCCAGGCACCCGACTACGAGCAGTACTTC; D gene: .; J gene: TRBJ2-7; clone size: .; V gene: TRBV29-1
CDR3 protein: CASSPGTGRKYF; CDR3 DNA: TGTGCCAGCAGCCCCGGGACAGGGAGGAAGTACTTC; D gene: TRBD1; J gene: TRBJ2-7; clone size: once; V gene: TRBV11-2
CDR3 protein: CAWSEGVGREQYF; CDR3 DNA: TGTGCCTGGAGTGAGGGGGTGGGCCGCGAGCAGTACTTC; D gene: .; J gene: TRBJ2-7; clone size: .; V gene: TRBV30
CDR3 protein: CASSPSVGSYEQYF; CDR3 DNA: TGTGCCAGCAGCCCTAGTGTGGGTTCCTACGAGCAGTACTTC; D gene: .; J gene: TRBJ2-7; clone size: .; V gene: TRBV7-2
CDR3 protein: CASLGAGDSNQPQHF; CDR3 DNA: TGTGCCAGTCTTGGGGCAGGCGATAGCAATCAGCCCCAGCATTTT; D gene: .; J gene: TRBJ1-5; clone size: .; V gene: TRBV19
CDR3 protein: CASSLWGTGKNTEAFF; CDR3 DNA: TGTGCCAGCAGTTTATGGGGGACAGGAAAAAACACTGAAGCTTTCTTT; D gene: TRBD1; J gene: TRBJ1-1; clone size: .; V gene: TRBV28